This T cell receptor (beta chain) stems from a study of control samples from healthy donors and cancer patients. Unmatched junction bases numbered 4, after V lost 4 bases and J lost 7 bases. CDR3 length: 13 residues. The V gene's germline CDR1 is WSHSY and CDR2 SAAADI. Data came from immunoSEQ multiplex PCR; TCRdb stores just in-frame clones and leaves some out. The table lists 85,000 to 95,000 clones, roughly 86% of them singletons. The clonotype was recovered from a woman aged 55-69 years in good health. The sample was blood. The chain recombines TRBV10-2 with TRBJ1-5, with 7 positions matching TRBD1. The chain's CDR3 is CASSAQGGQPQHF. CDR3 DNA sequence: TGCGCCAGCAGTGCCCAGGGGGGGCAGCCCCAGCATTTT.